The 18 T cell receptor beta chains presented below share a single source sample, sequenced in a study of T cells in Graves' hyperthyroidism and ophthalmopathy. RNA transcripts yielded amplified TCR beta CDR3 regions. An initial round of RT-PCR targeting the TCR CDR3 relied on the HTBI primer set. TCRdb reanalysed the multiplex PCR reads using MiXCR and keeps one entry per CDR3 protein. The sample lists about half a million distinct CDR3 sequences, 20% occurring once. Sequencing used blood. Receptors originate from a man younger than 35 with Graves' hyperthyroidism.

The rearrangement uses TRBV11-2 and TRBJ2-1; a possible D gene is TRBD2 (5 bases). The CDR3 extends over 14 amino acids. Germline V gene data show CDR1 as SGHAT and CDR2 as FQNNGV. V gave up 3 bases and J gave up 8 bases, with 14 bases separating them. In DNA form, the CDR3 reads TGTGCCAGCAGCTTCGTAGGGCTGAGGGATGAGCAGTTCTTC. Translation gives CASSFVGLRDEQFF. Full variable domain (remainder filled in from reference TRBV11-2 and TRBJ2-1): EAGVAQSPRYKIIEKRQSVAFWCNPISGHATLYWYQQILGQGPKLLIQFQNNGVVDDSQLPKDRFSAERLKGVDSTLKIQPAKLEDSAVYLCASSFVGLRDEQFFGPGTRLTVL.

A few counts support this clonotype. V gene TRBV5-4 combines with J gene TRBJ1-1; no reliable D call. Germline V CDR1 and CDR2: SGHNT, YYREEE (reference sequence). V lost 3 bases to trimming and J lost 8 bases, with 14 bases between them. The CDR3 loop spans 13 amino acids. CDR3 protein: CASSYVREREAFF. The DNA for the CDR3 is TGTGCCAGCAGCTATGTGAGGGAGCGGGAAGCTTTCTTT.

This clonotype showed up many times. The chain combines TRBV6-5 with TRBJ1-2, with unresolved D. CDR3 length equals 13 residues. V lost 8 bases, J lost 2 bases, and 12 bases lay in between. The germline gives CDR1 MNHEY, CDR2 SVGAGI. In DNA, the CDR3 is TGTGCCAGCCAGGAGGCCGTCAACTATGGCTACACCTTC. Its translation: CASQEAVNYGYTF.

This clonotype was counted many times. V and J are TRBV28 and TRBJ1-2; possible D gene TRBD1, 5 bases. This CDR3 comprises 13 residues. Trimming removed 3 bases from V and 5 bases from J, with 10 bases in between. Germline CDR1 is MDHEN and CDR2 is SYDVKM. The CDR3 bases are TGTGCCAGCAGTTTGATTCAGGGTTATGGCTACACCTTC. Protein sequence: CASSLIQGYGYTF.

This clonotype was seen repeatedly, ten times or more. The rearrangement joins TRBV6-2 or TRBV6-3 to TRBJ1-5; D uncertain. The germline gives CDR1 MNHEY, CDR2 SVGEGT. The CDR3 extends over 16 amino acids. Trimming took off 2 bases at V and 4 bases at J, with 15 bases between the two ends. The CDR3 nucleotides are TGTGCCAGCAGTTACCCTCCGGGGTATCAAAATCAGCCCCAGCATTTT. It is translated as CASSYPPGYQNQPQHF.

CDR3 sequence: CATSRGGVQETQYF. DNA of the CDR3: TGTGCCACCAGCAGGGGCGGGGTCCAAGAGACCCAGTACTTC. The genes are TRBV15 and TRBJ2-5; the D gene is possibly TRBD2 (6 bases). CDR1 LNHNV and CDR2 YYDKDF come from the germline V gene (reference sequence). This CDR3 has 14 residues. The V end lost 3 bases, the J end lost 1 base, and 9 bases lay between the germline ends.

This clonotype was counted ten times or more. The rearrangement links TRBV9 to TRBJ1-3; D might be TRBD1 (5 bases). Trimming stripped 0 bases from V and 2 bases from J, with 9 bases between. Looked up from germline, CDR1 is SGDLS and CDR2 is YYNGEE. The CDR3 runs 15 residues. The CDR3 loop is CASSVGNRPGNTIYF. CDR3 sequence (DNA): TGTGCCAGCAGCGTAGGCAACAGGCCTGGAAACACCATATATTTT.

This clonotype was observed many times. The chain carries TRBV10-3 and TRBJ2-6; 12 bases map to TRBD2. The V gene's germline CDR1 is ENHRY and CDR2 SYGVKD. The CDR3 sequence is 17 residues long. Losses at the gene ends were 6 bases for V and 0 bases for J; bases not matched to a gene: 3. CDR3 residues: CAISQLAGGSGANVLTF. The CDR3 coding sequence is TGTGCCATCAGCCAACTAGCGGGGGGCTCTGGGGCCAACGTCCTGACTTTC.

This clonotype has more than one count but fewer than ten. V and J are TRBV20-1 and TRBJ2-7, with D hard to call. Trimming took off 0 bases at V and 3 bases at J, with 6 bases between the two ends. Germline CDR1 DFQATT, CDR2 SNEGSKA (reference sequence). This CDR3 is 12 amino acids long. In DNA, the CDR3 is TGCAGTGCTAGAGACAGATACTACGAGCAGTACTTC. The encoded protein is CSARDRYYEQYF.

The V call is TRBV19, the J call TRBJ1-5, with a tentative D call TRBD1 (5 bases). The V end lost 5 bases, the J end lost 7 bases, and 12 bases lay between the germline ends. Germline V gene lookup returns CDR1 LNHDA and CDR2 SQIVND (reference sequence). CDR3 size: 13 residues. CDR3 nucleotide sequence: TGTGCCAGTAGTCAAGGGGTGAGGCAGCCCCAGCATTTT. This gives the protein CASSQGVRQPQHF.

This clonotype was counted at least ten times. V and J are TRBV6-1 and TRBJ2-5; 10 nucleotides agree with TRBD1. CDR1 is MNHNS and CDR2 is SASEGT in the germline V gene. The trim removed 6 bases at V and 5 bases at J, leaving 9 bases unmatched. The CDR3 extends over 15 amino acids. CDR3 amino acids: CASSPGTGDIETQYF. The CDR3 DNA reads as TGTGCCAGCAGCCCCGGGACAGGGGACATTGAGACCCAGTACTTC.

This clonotype was observed many times. The genes are TRBV20-1 and TRBJ2-5; D might be TRBD2 (7 bases). CDR1 and CDR2 from the germline V gene are DFQATT and SNEGSKA (reference sequence). The CDR3 has 15 residues. Between the trimmed V and J ends, which lost 5 bases and 0 bases, there was a span of 16 bases. The CDR3 DNA follows: TGCAGTGCTCGGGGGGACAACCGGTACCAAGAGACCCAGTACTTC. Translated: CSARGDNRYQETQYF.

The chain couples TRBV9 to TRBJ2-2; 9 bases are shared with TRBD2. CDR3 size: 16 residues. Germline V gene lookup returns CDR1 SGDLS and CDR2 YYNGEE. V lost 0 bases to trimming and J lost 1 base; unmatched junction nucleotides: 1. DNA of the CDR3: TGTGCCAGCAGCGTAGCACTAGCGGGGAACACCGGGGAGCTGTTTTTT. Translating gives CASSVALAGNTGELFF.

This clonotype was seen at least ten times. The chain combines TRBV6-2 or TRBV6-3 with TRBJ2-7; maybe TRBD1 (6 bases). CDR3 size: 13 residues. With 8 bases removed from V and 6 bases from J, the gap between germline ends came to 17 bases. The V gene's germline CDR1 is MNHEY and CDR2 SVGEGT. The CDR3 DNA reads TGTGCCAGCTCTAACTCAGGGGCTGGCGAGCAGTACTTC. Translation gives CASSNSGAGEQYF.

Many counts were recorded for this clonotype. V usage is TRBV6-1 and J usage is TRBJ1-5, with D possibly being TRBD1 (5 bases). CDR3 length equals 14 residues. Per germline, CDR1 MNHNS and CDR2 SASEGT. Trimming removed 5 bases at V and 1 base at J, with 9 bases between. CDR3 in amino acids: CASSPGRSNQPQHF. CDR3 nucleotides: TGTGCCAGCAGTCCAGGGAGGAGCAATCAGCCCCAGCATTTT.

This clonotype was observed many times. A read error may account for a junction end that differs from germline. The chain is built from TRBV12-3 or TRBV12-4 and TRBJ2-4, with 7 bases that match TRBD1. The CDR3 runs 14 residues. The chain's CDR3 is CASSLETGSHIKYF. The CDR3 DNA follows: TGTGCCAGCAGTTTGGAGACAGGGAGCCACATTAAGTACTTC.

The sample holds a few counts of this clonotype. The J gene is TRBJ2-7, the V gene TRBV11-1; D is possibly TRBD1 or TRBD2 (6 bases each). With 2 bases removed from V and 7 bases from J, the gap between germline ends came to 18 bases. The germline CDR1 and CDR2 sequences are SGHAT and FQDESV (reference sequence). This CDR3 spans 15 amino acids. The CDR3 nucleotides read TGTGCCAGCAGCTTACCAAGCGGAGGGGGAAGGGAGCAGTACTTC. Its translation is CASSLPSGGGREQYF.

This clonotype has at least ten counts. V usage is TRBV12-3 or TRBV12-4 and J usage is TRBJ2-5; D is unclear. The CDR3 has 13 residues. Trimming removed 2 bases from V and 1 base from J, with 5 bases in between. The CDR3 here is CASSLSPQETQYF. In nucleotides, the CDR3 is TGTGCCAGCAGTTTATCACCCCAAGAGACCCAGTACTTC.